The 14 T cell receptor beta chains reported below all come from one sample, sequenced in a study of T cell changes during pregnancy in multiple sclerosis. TCRdb keeps only in-frame clones here, not all; method: immunoSEQ multiplex PCR. The repertoire holds over 90,000 clones, with roughly 93% as singletons. This specimen was peripheral blood, taken after pregnancy. The receptors shown here come from a female donor with multiple sclerosis, enrolled in a pregnancy study.

The rearrangement links TRBV4-1 to TRBJ2-6; weak D call: TRBD2 (6 bases). Germline V gene lookup returns CDR1 MGHRA and CDR2 YSYEKL. Between the trimmed V and J ends, which lost 5 bases and 0 bases, there was a span of 17 bases. This CDR3 has 18 residues. The CDR3 loop reads CASSFRGNGDSGANVLTF. The CDR3 coding sequence is TGCGCCAGCAGCTTTCGGGGGAACGGAGACTCTGGGGCCAACGTCCTGACTTTC.

The chain is built from TRBV7-9 and TRBJ2-7; 8 bases map to TRBD2. Germline V gives CDR1 SEHNR, CDR2 FQNEAQ (reference sequence). The junction had 7 bases not matched to a gene; V was cut back by 5 bases and J by 4 bases. CDR3 size: 14 residues. CDR3 DNA sequence: TGTGCCAGCAGCCGTCTCGGGGGGGAGTACGAGCAGTACTTC. Translated, it gives CASSRLGGEYEQYF.

The genes are TRBV18 and TRBJ1-1; 7 bases map to TRBD1. The V gene end was trimmed by 1 base and the J gene end by 5 bases; junction bases not matched to a gene: 1. The CDR3 consists of 13 residues. Germline V CDR1 and CDR2: KGHSH, LQKENI. Here the CDR3 reads CASSPQQGTEAFF. CDR3 in DNA: TGTGCCAGCTCACCACAACAGGGGACTGAAGCTTTCTTT. Complete variable domain (other parts from reference TRBV18 and TRBJ1-1): NAGVMQNPRHLVRRRGQEARLRCSPMKGHSHVYWYRQLPEEGLKFMVYLQKENIIDESGMPKERFSAEFPKEGPSILRIQQVVRGDSAAYFCASSPQQGTEAFFGQGTRLTVV.

This chain uses TRBV7-9 with TRBJ2-5; D remains ambiguous. Germline CDR1 and CDR2: SEHNR and FQNEAQ (reference sequence). The V end was cut by 7 bases, the J end by 4 bases, with 10 bases between. This CDR3 is built from 12 residues. Here the CDR3 reads CASTATRETQYF. The CDR3 nucleotides read TGTGCCAGCACTGCGACTCGAGAGACCCAGTACTTC.

The chain is built from TRBV7-3 and TRBJ2-2; a possible D gene is TRBD1 (6 bases). The V end was cut by 4 bases, the J end by 0 bases, with 12 bases between. This CDR3 is 16 amino acids long. Germline values: CDR1 SGHTA, CDR2 FQGTGA. This CDR3 is CASSSGTPANTGELFF. CDR3 DNA: TGTGCCAGCAGCTCGGGGACACCCGCGAACACCGGGGAGCTGTTTTTT.

This clone was found once. This chain connects TRBV29-1 to TRBJ2-7; the D is unclear. The CDR3 has 13 amino acids. The germline V and J ends were trimmed by 6 bases and 0 bases, with 12 bases remaining between them. CDR1 SQVTM and CDR2 ANQGSEA come from the germline V gene. The chain's CDR3 is CSVLLPGSYEQYF. The CDR3 DNA is TGCAGCGTCCTATTACCGGGCTCCTACGAGCAGTACTTC.

This clone appeared once. The CDR3 reads CASRGTSPFF. CDR3 sequence (DNA): TGTGCCAGCAGAGGGACTAGCCCGTTCTTC. V gene TRBV2 combines with J gene TRBJ2-1; 9 nucleotides align to TRBD2. The CDR3 loop spans 10 amino acids. V was clipped by 6 bases and J by 15 bases; unmatched bases: 3. Germline V gives CDR1 SNHLY, CDR2 FYNNEI.

This chain links TRBV19 with TRBJ2-1; 11 nucleotides align to TRBD2. The CDR3 covers 14 residues. Trimming at V came to 6 bases and at J to 4 bases, leaving 2 bases not matched to a gene. CDR1 and CDR2 (germline): LNHDA, SQIVND (reference sequence). The CDR3 loop reads CASRGLAEYNEQFF. CDR3 nucleotide sequence: TGTGCCAGTAGGGGACTAGCGGAATACAATGAGCAGTTCTTC.

The chain uses TRBV27 and TRBJ2-5, with 11 positions matching TRBD2. CDR1 is MNHEY and CDR2 is SMNVEV in the germline V gene (reference sequence). After removal of 6 bases from V and 4 bases from J, the junction contained 4 bases not matched to a gene. The CDR3 contains 14 residues. The CDR3 is CASRLAGERETQYF. As DNA, the CDR3 is TGTGCCAGCAGACTAGCGGGAGAGCGAGAGACCCAGTACTTC.

The chain uses TRBV9 and TRBJ2-1; D remains unclear. Germline CDR1 and CDR2: SGDLS and YYNGEE. Trimming took off 0 bases at V and 4 bases at J, with 8 bases between the two ends. The CDR3 runs 14 residues. The CDR3 DNA reads as TGTGCCAGCAGCGTAGGTACAGAATACAATGAGCAGTTCTTC. This sequence encodes CASSVGTEYNEQFF.

The V gene is TRBV28, the J gene TRBJ2-3; tentatively, D is TRBD1 (5 bases). The V end was cut by 5 bases, the J end by 8 bases, with 17 bases between. This CDR3 spans 14 amino acids. Germline V lookup: CDR1 MDHEN, CDR2 SYDVKM. CDR3 loop: CASSHLQGHGTQYF. For the CDR3, the DNA is TGTGCCAGCAGTCATCTCCAGGGTCACGGTACGCAGTATTTT.

The rearrangement uses TRBV30 and TRBJ2-7; D call uncertain. V was clipped by 2 bases and J by 6 bases, with 8 bases between them. Germline lookup yields CDR1 GTSNPN and CDR2 SVGIG (reference sequence). The CDR3 is 11 amino acids. CDR3 nucleotide sequence: TGTGCCTGGAGTCCCTCTTCCGAGCAGTACTTC. Protein product: CAWSPSSEQYF.

On this clone itself: Other DNA sequences within the sample encode an identical CDR3. As DNA, the CDR3 is TGTGCCAGTAGTATTGGGGGGTCTAATCAGCCCCAGCATTTT. This translates into CASSIGGSNQPQHF. V is TRBV19 and J is TRBJ1-5; D is perhaps TRBD1 (5 bases). Trimming left V 3 bases short and J 4 bases short, with 10 bases between. Per the germline V gene, CDR1 is LNHDA and CDR2 is SQIVND (reference sequence). The CDR3 consists of 14 residues.

The CDR3 nucleotides read TGTGCCAGCAGCTTGTTACTAGCGGGGGGGCCCGGTGAGACCCAGTACTTC. Amino acids: CASSLLLAGGPGETQYF. The gene calls are TRBV7-7 and TRBJ2-5; 13 bases match TRBD2. The CDR3 has 17 amino acids. Losses at the gene ends were 3 bases for V and 5 bases for J; bases not matched to a gene: 9. The germline V gene has CDR1 SSHAT and CDR2 FNYEAQ (reference sequence).